The clone carrying this TCR beta chain was picked up many times. What it binds is unknown. This specimen belongs to a study of T cells in Graves' hyperthyroidism and ophthalmopathy. Broader study findings: A 13 V-J signature model discriminated ophthalmopathy versus stable hyperthyroidism. Also found in blood were most expanded thyroid clonotypes above 0.001.

V lost 4 bases, J lost 2 bases, and 4 bases stayed unmatched. The CDR3 sequence is 15 residues long. From germline, CDR1 is SGDLS and CDR2 YYNGEE. Stable hyperthyroidism: no ophthalmopathy progression over 18 months of follow-up. For the diagnoses, clinical symptoms, serum thyroxine and TRAb, thyroid ultrasound and orbital computed tomography were used. Amplification of TCR beta CDR3 regions used RNA as the template. HTBI primers were used for first-round RT-PCR of the TCR CDR3. A single record per CDR3 protein comes from TCRdb applying MiXCR to the multiplex PCR reads. The table lists approximately 510,000 distinct CDR3 sequences, about a fifth of them singletons, with about 30% in the top ten.

The chain combines TRBV9 with TRBJ1-2, with 11 bases aligning to TRBD1. The sample taken for sequencing was blood. This receptor was taken from a man aged 18-30 years with Graves' hyperthyroidism. The CDR3 bases are TGTGCCAGCAGCCACCGGACAGGGGGCAACTATGGCTACACCTTC. Translated, it gives CASSHRTGGNYGYTF.